The source of this T cell receptor (beta chain) is a study of a mutant IDH1 vaccine in newly diagnosed glioma. Whole-study context: Treated individuals were about 62% male and approximately 40% female, averaging roughly 39 years of age. Previous care, which was radiotherapy, temozolomide, or both, most often involved both. Visit V12 happened at week 35; visit V13 happened at week 47.

Time point indicated: week 35, safety follow-up. The content of each vaccine dose was 300 ug of mutant IDH1 20-mer peptide, and topical imiquimod accompanied it. The CDR3 extends over 15 amino acids. The V gene lost 1 base and the J gene lost 2 bases, with 11 bases spanning the gap. The V gene's germline CDR1 is SEHNR and CDR2 FQNEAQ (reference sequence). With respect to this clone: As yet, its antigen is unknown.

Clones were read by immunoSEQ multiplex PCR, and TCRdb kept only the in-frame ones, dropping some. This table holds about 56,000 clones, about nine tenths found once. The clonotype originates from a man aged 40-49 years with glioma. This sample comprised PBMCs, obtained from a glioma patient whose treatment included an IDH1 peptide vaccine. The rearrangement uses TRBV7-9 and TRBJ2-5, with TRBD1 as a possible D gene (5 bases). The CDR3 is CASSLDWGNQETQYF. The CDR3 DNA reads as TGTGCCAGCAGCTTAGATTGGGGCAATCAAGAGACCCAGTACTTC.